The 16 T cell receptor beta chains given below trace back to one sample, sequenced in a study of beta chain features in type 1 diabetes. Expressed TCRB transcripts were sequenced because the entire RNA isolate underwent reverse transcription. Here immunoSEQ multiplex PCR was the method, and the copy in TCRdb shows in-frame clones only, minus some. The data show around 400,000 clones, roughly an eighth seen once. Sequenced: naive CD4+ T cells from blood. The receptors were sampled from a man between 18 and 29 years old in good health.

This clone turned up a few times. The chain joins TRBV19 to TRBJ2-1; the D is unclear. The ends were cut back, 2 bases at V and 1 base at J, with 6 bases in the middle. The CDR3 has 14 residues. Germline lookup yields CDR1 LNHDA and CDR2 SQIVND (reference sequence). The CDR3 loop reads CASSIQRSYNEQFF. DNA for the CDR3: TGTGCCAGTAGTATACAGAGGTCCTACAATGAGCAGTTCTTC. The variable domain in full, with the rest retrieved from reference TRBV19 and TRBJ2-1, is DGGITQSPKYLFRKEGQNVTLSCEQNLNHDAMYWYRQDPGQGLRLIYYSQIVNDFQKGDIAEGYSVSREKKESFPLTVTSAQKNPTAFYLCASSIQRSYNEQFFGPGTRLTVL.

CDR3: CASSFYYTTEYNEQFF. Written as DNA, the CDR3 is TGTGCCAGCAGCTTTTATTACACGACAGAGTACAATGAGCAGTTCTTC. The rearrangement uses TRBV5-4 and TRBJ2-1; a weak D match, TRBD1 (5 bases). Deletions cut 2 bases from V and 4 bases from J, with 16 bases between. Germline loops: CDR1 SGHNT, CDR2 YYREEE (reference sequence). The CDR3 loop spans 16 amino acids.

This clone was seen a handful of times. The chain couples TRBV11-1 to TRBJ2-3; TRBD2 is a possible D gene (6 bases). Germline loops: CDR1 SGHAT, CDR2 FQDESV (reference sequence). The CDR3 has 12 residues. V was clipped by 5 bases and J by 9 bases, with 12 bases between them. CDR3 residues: CASSVLAETQYF. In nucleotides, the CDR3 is TGTGCCAGCAGCGTTTTAGCGGAGACGCAGTATTTT.

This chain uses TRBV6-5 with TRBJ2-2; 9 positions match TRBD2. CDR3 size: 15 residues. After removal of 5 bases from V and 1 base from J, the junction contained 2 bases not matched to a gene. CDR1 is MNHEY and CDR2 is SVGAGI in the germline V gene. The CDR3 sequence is CASSRAGGNTGELFF. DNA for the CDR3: TGTGCCAGCAGTCGAGCGGGAGGGAACACCGGGGAGCTGTTTTTT.

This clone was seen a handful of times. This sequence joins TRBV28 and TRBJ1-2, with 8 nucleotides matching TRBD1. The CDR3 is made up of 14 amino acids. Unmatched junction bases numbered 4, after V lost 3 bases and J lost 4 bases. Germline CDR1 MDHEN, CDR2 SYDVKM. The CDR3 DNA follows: TGTGCCAGCAGTTTCGCAGGGGGCGGCTATGGCTACACCTTC. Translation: CASSFAGGGYGYTF.

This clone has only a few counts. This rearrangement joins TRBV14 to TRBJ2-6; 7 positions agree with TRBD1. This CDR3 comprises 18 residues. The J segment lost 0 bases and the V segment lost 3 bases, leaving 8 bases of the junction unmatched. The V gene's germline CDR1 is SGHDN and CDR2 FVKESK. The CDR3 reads CASSHSGQVHSGANVLTF. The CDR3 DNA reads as TGTGCCAGCAGCCACTCTGGACAGGTTCACTCTGGGGCCAACGTCCTGACTTTC.

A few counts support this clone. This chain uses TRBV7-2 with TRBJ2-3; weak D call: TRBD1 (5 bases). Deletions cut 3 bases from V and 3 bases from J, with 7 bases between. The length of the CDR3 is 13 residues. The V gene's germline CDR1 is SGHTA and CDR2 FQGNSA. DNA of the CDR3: TGTGCCAGCAGCTTGGGGCCTACAGATACGCAGTATTTT. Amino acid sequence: CASSLGPTDTQYF.

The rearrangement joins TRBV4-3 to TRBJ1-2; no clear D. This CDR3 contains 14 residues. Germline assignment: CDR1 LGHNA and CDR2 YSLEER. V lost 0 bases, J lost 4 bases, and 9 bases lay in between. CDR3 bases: TGCGCCAGCAGCCAAGAAATAAGAGGCTATGGCTACACCTTC. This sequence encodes CASSQEIRGYGYTF.

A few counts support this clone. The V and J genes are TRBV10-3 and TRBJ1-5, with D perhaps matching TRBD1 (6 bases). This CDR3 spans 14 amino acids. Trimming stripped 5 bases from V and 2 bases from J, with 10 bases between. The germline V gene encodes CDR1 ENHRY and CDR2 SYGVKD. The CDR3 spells CAISRQDRNQPQHF. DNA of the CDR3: TGTGCCATCAGTAGACAGGACCGCAATCAGCCCCAGCATTTT.

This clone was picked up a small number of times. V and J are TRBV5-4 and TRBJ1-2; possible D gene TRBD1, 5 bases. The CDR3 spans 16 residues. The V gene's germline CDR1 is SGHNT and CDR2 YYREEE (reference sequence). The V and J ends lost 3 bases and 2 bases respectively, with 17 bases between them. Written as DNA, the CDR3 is TGTGCCAGCAGCTCCATCGGGTGGGGCGGCAACTATGGCTACACCTTC. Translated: CASSSIGWGGNYGYTF.

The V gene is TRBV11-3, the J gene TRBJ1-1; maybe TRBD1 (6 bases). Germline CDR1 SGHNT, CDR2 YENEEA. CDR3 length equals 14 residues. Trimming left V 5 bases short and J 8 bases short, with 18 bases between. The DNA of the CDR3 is TGTGCCAGCAGCCTTCCGGGGGGCGATCGGGAAGCTTTCTTT. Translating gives CASSLPGGDREAFF.

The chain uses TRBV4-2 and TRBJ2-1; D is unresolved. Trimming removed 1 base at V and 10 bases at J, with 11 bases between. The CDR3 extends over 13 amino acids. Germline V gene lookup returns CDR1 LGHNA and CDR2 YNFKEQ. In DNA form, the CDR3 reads TGTGCCAGCAGCCAAGGTTTAGAGGCGGAGCAGTTCTTC. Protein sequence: CASSQGLEAEQFF.

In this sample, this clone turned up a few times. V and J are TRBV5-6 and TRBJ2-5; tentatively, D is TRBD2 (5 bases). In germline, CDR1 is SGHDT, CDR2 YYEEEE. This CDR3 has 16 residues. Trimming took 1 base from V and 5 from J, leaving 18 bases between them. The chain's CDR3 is CASSLRVDLSRETQYF. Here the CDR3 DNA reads TGTGCCAGCAGCTTGCGAGTGGACTTAAGTAGGGAGACCCAGTACTTC.

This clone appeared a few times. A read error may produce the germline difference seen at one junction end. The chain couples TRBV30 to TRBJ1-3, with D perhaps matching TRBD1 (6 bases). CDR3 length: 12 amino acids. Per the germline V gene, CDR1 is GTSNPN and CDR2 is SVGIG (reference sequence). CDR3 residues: CAWTVFGNTIYF. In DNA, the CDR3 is TGTGCTTGGACAGTATTCGGAAACACCATATATTTT. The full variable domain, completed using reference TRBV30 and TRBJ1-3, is SQTIHQWPATLVQPVGSPLSLECTVEGTSNPNLYWYRQAAGRGLQLLFYSVGIGQISSEVPQNLSASRPQDRQFILSSKKLLLSDSGFYLCAWTVFGNTIYFGEGSWLTVV.

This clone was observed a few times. The DNA for the CDR3 is TGTGCCAGCAGCCAAGAAGGGGGGGACCCGGATACGCAGTATTTT. As protein: CASSQEGGDPDTQYF. The rearrangement links TRBV4-2 to TRBJ2-3; the D gene is possibly TRBD2 (7 bases). The CDR3 consists of 15 residues. Looked up from germline, CDR1 is LGHNA and CDR2 is YNFKEQ. Trimming removed 0 bases from V and 6 bases from J, with 13 bases in between.

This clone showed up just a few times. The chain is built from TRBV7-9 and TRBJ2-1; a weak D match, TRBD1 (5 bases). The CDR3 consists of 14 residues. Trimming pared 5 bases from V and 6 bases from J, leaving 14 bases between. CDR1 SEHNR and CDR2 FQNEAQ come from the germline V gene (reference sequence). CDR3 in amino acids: CASSALGAGNEQFF. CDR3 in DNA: TGTGCCAGCAGCGCCTTAGGGGCCGGCAATGAGCAGTTCTTC. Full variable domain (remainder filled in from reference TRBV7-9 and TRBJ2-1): DTGVSQNPRHKITKRGQNVTFRCDPISEHNRLYWYRQTLGQGPEFLTYFQNEAQLEKSRLLSDRFSAERPKGSFSTLEIQRTEQGDSAMYLCASSALGAGNEQFFGPGTRLTVL.